This T cell receptor beta chain was captured by sequencing in a study of CD4 T cells in relation to SARS-CoV-2 and coronaviruses. Study-wide findings and caveats: No donor gave both pre-pandemic and post-infection samples. Crossreactive clones expanded significantly less to SARS-CoV-2 than monoreactive clones. According to naive versus memory sequencing, detected responses are memory recall, not newly primed.

As regards this clone: As yet, its antigen is unknown.

The length of the CDR3 is 15 residues. From germline, CDR1 is SGHRS and CDR2 YFSETQ. Trimming took 0 bases from V and 9 from J, leaving 16 bases between them. Naive and memory CD4+ T cells were separated from cryopreserved PBMCs. Here immunoSEQ multiplex PCR was the method, and the copy in TCRdb shows in-frame clones only, minus some. The data contain 35,000 to 40,000 clones, approximately 88% of them singletons. The TCR was taken from an adult with COVID-19. The chain joins TRBV5-1 to TRBJ1-5; D uncertain. Material for sequencing was memory CD4+ T cells from PBMCs. The CDR3 loop is CASSLAPGSGRPQHF. Here the CDR3 DNA reads TGCGCCAGCAGCTTGGCCCCCGGCAGCGGTAGGCCCCAGCATTTT.